This entry features one T cell receptor (beta chain) sequence. Using immunoSEQ multiplex PCR, the repertoire was profiled, and TCRdb retains in-frame clones only, with some absent. The sample shows approximately 210,000 clones, about nine tenths of them seen only once. The data originate from a study of blood T cell repertoires in COVID-19. The V segment lost 4 bases and the J segment 7 bases; nucleotides outside the gene matches: 7. Germline V CDR1 and CDR2: SGHRS, YFSETQ. The CDR3 has 14 residues. The genes are TRBV5-1 and TRBJ1-4; 7 bases fit TRBD1. Sequences were obtained from peripheral blood. This TCR was recovered from a man aged 50 or older with COVID-19, enrolled during active disease. CDR3 region: CASSAATGSEKLFF. The CDR3 nucleotides are TGCGCCAGCAGCGCAGCGACAGGGTCTGAAAAACTGTTTTTT.